This entry concerns a single T cell receptor (beta chain). The sample belongs to a study of CD8 T cells in Susac syndrome. The CDR3 extends over 13 amino acids. V was clipped by 11 bases and J by 0 bases; unmatched bases: 2. Germline-derived CDR1 and CDR2 are SEHNR and FQNEAQ (reference sequence). Reverse transcription of roughly 0.45 to 1 ug RNA used random hexamers. TCRdb redid the calling of the immunoSEQ multiplex PCR reads with MiXCR, one entry per CDR3 protein. The repertoire includes roughly 190,000 distinct CDR3 sequences, more than 90% of them detected once, and around 0.092% sits in the top ten.

The chain is built from TRBV7-9 and TRBJ2-1, with 9 bases identical to TRBD2. The source material was CD4+ T cells from PBMCs. The source is a human donor with Susac syndrome. CDR3 in DNA: TGTGCCTATAGCGGGGGCTCCTACAATGAGCAGTTCTTC. As protein: CAYSGGSYNEQFF. The variable domain in full, with the rest retrieved from reference TRBV7-9 and TRBJ2-1, is DTGVSQNPRHKITKRGQNVTFRCDPISEHNRLYWYRQTLGQGPEFLTYFQNEAQLEKSRLLSDRFSAERPKGSFSTLEIQRTEQGDSAMYLCAYSGGSYNEQFFGPGTRLTVL.